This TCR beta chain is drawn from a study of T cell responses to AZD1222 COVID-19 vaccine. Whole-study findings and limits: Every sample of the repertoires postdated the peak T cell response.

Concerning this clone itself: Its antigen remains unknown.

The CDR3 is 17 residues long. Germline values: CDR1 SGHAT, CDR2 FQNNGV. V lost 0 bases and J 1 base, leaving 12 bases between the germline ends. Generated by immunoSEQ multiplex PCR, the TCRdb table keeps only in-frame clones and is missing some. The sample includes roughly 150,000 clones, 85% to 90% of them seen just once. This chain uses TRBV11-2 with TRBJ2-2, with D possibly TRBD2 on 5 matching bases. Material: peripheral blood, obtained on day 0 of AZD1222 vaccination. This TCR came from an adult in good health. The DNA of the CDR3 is TGTGCCAGCAGCTTAGATCTATTAGCGTTGAACACCGGGGAGCTGTTTTTT. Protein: CASSLDLLALNTGELFF.